These 20 T cell receptor beta chains share one sample of origin, sequenced in a study of CD8 T cells in Susac syndrome (dated by TCRdb to about 2019). Library generation was performed with the immunoSEQ multiplex PCR assay. RNA was extracted with the RNeasy kit and roughly 0.5 to 1 ug was reverse transcribed using random hexamers. TCRdb handled the public reads itself, with Q25 trimming in fastp and clone calling in MiXCR, and kept productive beta chains. Rows are unified per CDR3 protein, each entry keeping the most common DNA and genes. The sample records a few hundred thousand distinct CDR3 sequences, about 92% of which are singletons. About 0.07% of the sample rests with the top ten. Sequencing was carried out using CD4+ T cells from PBMCs. The receptor source for this set is a human donor with multiple sclerosis.

Comments on this clonotype: No conserved phenylalanine or tryptophan ends this CDR3, so it is likely a read error. This chain links TRBV11-2 with TRBJ2-7; 8 nucleotides line up with TRBD2. There are 15 residues in the CDR3. Germline-derived CDR1 and CDR2 are SGHAT and FQNNGV. V lost 4 bases to trimming and J lost 6 bases; unmatched junction nucleotides: 11. This chain's CDR3 is CASSSLVAGGREQYL. As DNA, the CDR3 is TGTGCCAGCAGCTCGTTAGTCGCGGGAGGTCGCGAGCAGTACCTC.

The gene calls are TRBV12-3 or TRBV12-4 and TRBJ2-3, with a possible D match to TRBD2 (6 bases). The CDR3 sequence is 14 residues long. Trimming left V 6 bases short and J 3 bases short, with 13 bases between. The DNA for the CDR3 is TGTGCCAGCAGCCGGAGGGACTTAACAGATACGCAGTATTTT. Translated: CASSRRDLTDTQYF.

Only one count was recorded for this clonotype. This chain uses TRBV20-1 with TRBJ2-1; 7 nucleotides line up with TRBD2. The CDR3 contains 15 residues. Germline loops: CDR1 DFQATT, CDR2 SNEGSKA (reference sequence). The V and J ends lost 6 bases and 6 bases, in that order; junction bases with no gene match: 14. The CDR3 is CSASKLAGAGNEQFF. CDR3 bases: TGCAGTGCCTCTAAACTGGCGGGAGCGGGCAATGAGCAGTTCTTC.

V and J are TRBV7-9 and TRBJ1-4, with 12 nucleotides matching TRBD1. CDR1 and CDR2 (germline): SEHNR, FQNEAQ (reference sequence). The CDR3 loop spans 16 amino acids. V gave up 5 bases and J gave up 5 bases; unmatched junction bases: 6. The CDR3 sequence is CASSVGTGGGNEKLFF. The DNA for the CDR3 is TGTGCCAGCAGCGTCGGGACAGGGGGCGGAAATGAAAAACTGTTTTTT.

The rearrangement uses TRBV12-3 or TRBV12-4 and TRBJ1-2; D remains unclear. This CDR3 comprises 13 residues. The V end lost 0 bases, the J end lost 8 bases, and 10 bases lay between the germline ends. CDR3 residues: CASSLAPGPGYTF. The CDR3 region has the DNA TGTGCCAGCAGTTTAGCGCCAGGCCCCGGCTACACCTTC.

V gene TRBV7-9 combines with J gene TRBJ2-1; D gene unclear. V was clipped by 5 bases and J by 10 bases, with 9 bases between them. Germline values: CDR1 SEHNR, CDR2 FQNEAQ (reference sequence). This CDR3 has 11 residues. CDR3: CASSRIDEQFF. The DNA of the CDR3 is TGTGCCAGCAGCCGTATTGACGAGCAGTTCTTC.

This chain connects TRBV30 to TRBJ1-2; D might be TRBD1 (5 bases). The germline CDR1 and CDR2 sequences are GTSNPN and SVGIG (reference sequence). This CDR3 is built from 12 residues. Trimming removed 7 bases at V and 2 bases at J, with 11 bases between. The CDR3 loop reads CALGGRNYGYTF. In DNA form, the CDR3 reads TGTGCCTTGGGGGGGAGGAACTATGGCTACACCTTC.

The chain uses TRBV19 and TRBJ1-1; 9 bases are a match to TRBD1. V shed 3 bases and J 5 bases; nucleotides not matched to a gene: 4. The CDR3 length is 14 residues. Looked up from germline, CDR1 is LNHDA and CDR2 is SQIVND (reference sequence). CDR3 region: CASSMDRGSTEAFF. The CDR3 nucleotides are TGTGCCAGTAGTATGGACAGGGGCTCAACTGAAGCTTTCTTT.

The V gene is TRBV3-1, the J gene TRBJ2-1; 8 bases align to TRBD2. This CDR3 contains 21 residues. The trim removed 0 bases at V and 0 bases at J, leaving 16 bases unmatched. The germline gives CDR1 LGHDT, CDR2 YNNKEL (reference sequence). CDR3 in DNA: TGTGCCAGCAGCCAAGAAAAAGGGTTAGCGGGGCCCTCTAGCTCCTACAATGAGCAGTTCTTC. Its protein product is CASSQEKGLAGPSSSYNEQFF.

The count of this clonotype is one. Germline is not matched at one junction end, which may reflect a read error. The CDR3 DNA reads TGTGCTAGCAGCTTAGGGATTACGACGAACACCGGGGAGCTGTTTTTT. It specifies CASSLGITTNTGELFF. V is TRBV7-7 and J is TRBJ2-2; D gene uncertain. Germline V gene data show CDR1 as SSHAT and CDR2 as FNYEAQ (reference sequence). This CDR3 region has 16 residues.

The chain employs TRBV4-3 and TRBJ1-5, with a possible D match to TRBD1 (6 bases). CDR3 size: 15 residues. V lost 4 bases to trimming and J lost 7 bases, with 17 bases between them. Germline V gene lookup returns CDR1 LGHNA and CDR2 YSLEER. DNA for the CDR3: TGCGCCAGCAGCCCGCTTGCAGGGGCGGGACAGCCCCAGCATTTT. This translates into CASSPLAGAGQPQHF.

In this sample, this clonotype turned up once. The genes are TRBV29-1 and TRBJ2-5; no clear D. The CDR3 is 14 residues long. Germline V gene sequence: CDR1 SQVTM, CDR2 ANQGSEA. V was pared by 4 bases and J by 1 base, with 13 bases between. The CDR3 DNA is TGCAGCGTTGCTCCCCCGAGACTCCAAGAGACCCAGTACTTC. Protein sequence: CSVAPPRLQETQYF.

V is TRBV6-2 or TRBV6-3 and J is TRBJ2-3, with no clear D. Germline CDR1 MNHEY, CDR2 SVGEGT. Trimming stripped 7 bases from V and 2 bases from J, with 13 bases between. The CDR3 covers 14 residues. The CDR3 region is CASTEGRYTDTQYF. The CDR3 DNA reads TGTGCCAGCACCGAAGGGCGGTACACAGATACGCAGTATTTT.

The chain combines TRBV9 with TRBJ2-1; 8 bases match TRBD1. CDR1 is SGDLS, CDR2 YYNGEE, per germline. The CDR3 covers 16 residues. Germline trimming cut 4 bases from V and 0 bases from J; bases unmatched to any gene: 6. The CDR3 here is CASSLRTGSSYNEQFF. CDR3 DNA sequence: TGTGCCAGCAGCCTCCGGACAGGGAGCTCCTACAATGAGCAGTTCTTC.

The chain couples TRBV9 to TRBJ2-5; 9 bases line up with TRBD2. The germline V gene encodes CDR1 SGDLS and CDR2 YYNGEE. The CDR3 contains 16 residues. J was trimmed by 2 bases and V by 0 bases; bases with no gene match: 5. CDR3 amino acids: CASSVVGRGGQETQYF. CDR3 in DNA: TGTGCCAGCAGCGTAGTGGGGCGGGGGGGTCAAGAGACCCAGTACTTC.

The CDR3 bases are TGTGCCATCAGTGACCTCGGTCCGGGCGGCGGTGAAGCTTTCTTT. Amino acids: CAISDLGPGGGEAFF. This chain links TRBV10-3 with TRBJ1-1, with D hard to call. V was pared by 3 bases and J by 7 bases, with 18 bases between. Germline loops: CDR1 ENHRY, CDR2 SYGVKD. This CDR3 contains 15 residues.

V and J are TRBV20-1 and TRBJ2-1, with 11 bases that match TRBD2. Germline CDR1 reads DFQATT; CDR2 reads SNEGSKA (reference sequence). V shed 0 bases, J shed 1 base, and the junction held 8 bases outside the gene matches. The CDR3 runs 18 residues. The CDR3 sequence is CSARDPRASGGSYNEQFF. The CDR3 region has the DNA TGCAGTGCTAGAGATCCCAGGGCTAGCGGGGGGTCCTACAATGAGCAGTTCTTC.

The CDR3 coding sequence is TGTGCCACCAGTGATCCCGGACGGCACCAAGAGACCCAGTACTTC. Its protein is CATSDPGRHQETQYF. The V gene is TRBV24-1, the J gene TRBJ2-5; D is undetermined. V was cut by 3 bases and J by 0 bases, with 10 bases left in between. CDR3 size: 15 residues. Germline CDR1 and CDR2: KGHDR and SFDVKD.

J is TRBJ1-1 and V is TRBV14; 8 bases match TRBD1. The CDR3 covers 15 residues. The trim removed 4 bases at V and 5 bases at J, leaving 9 bases unmatched. Germline values: CDR1 SGHDN, CDR2 FVKESK. CDR3 in amino acids: CASSRRTGGETEAFF. CDR3 sequence (DNA): TGTGCCAGCAGCCGCCGTACAGGGGGGGAGACTGAAGCTTTCTTT.

The V call is TRBV3-1, the J call TRBJ2-7; tentatively, D is TRBD1 or TRBD2 (6 bases each). The CDR3 is 14 amino acids. Germline V CDR1 and CDR2: LGHDT, YNNKEL (reference sequence). Trimming shortened V by 4 bases and J by 2 bases, and 12 bases separated the two germline ends. This chain's CDR3 is CASSPTGRPYEQYF. In DNA form, the CDR3 reads TGTGCCAGCAGCCCCACAGGGAGGCCCTACGAGCAGTACTTC.